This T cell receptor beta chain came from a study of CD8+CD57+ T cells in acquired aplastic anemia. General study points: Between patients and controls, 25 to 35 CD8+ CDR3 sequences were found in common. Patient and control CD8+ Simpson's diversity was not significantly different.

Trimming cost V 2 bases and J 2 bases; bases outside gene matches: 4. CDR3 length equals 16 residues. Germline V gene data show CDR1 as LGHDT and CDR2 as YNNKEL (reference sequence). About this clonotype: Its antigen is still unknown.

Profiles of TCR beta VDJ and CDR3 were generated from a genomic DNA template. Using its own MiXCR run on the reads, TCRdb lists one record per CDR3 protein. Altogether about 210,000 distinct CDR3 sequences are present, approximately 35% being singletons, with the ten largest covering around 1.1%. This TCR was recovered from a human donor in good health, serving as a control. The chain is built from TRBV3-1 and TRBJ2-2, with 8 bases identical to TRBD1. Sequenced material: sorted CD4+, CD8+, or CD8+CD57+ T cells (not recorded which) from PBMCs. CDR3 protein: CASSQNGQGNTGELFF. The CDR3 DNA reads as TGTGCCAGCAGCCAAAATGGACAGGGTAACACCGGGGAGCTGTTTTTT.